The next 15 T cell receptor beta chains were all read from a single sample in a study of blood T cells in healthy people across ages. Next came a second PCR, run for about 7 to 12 cycles, which used a sample-barcoded 5' primer along with a J-beta primer mix. TCRdb independently ran MiXCR on the 5' RACE reads; one entry per CDR3 protein. The profile shows some 710,000 distinct CDR3 sequences, about 46% of them singletons. The sequenced material came from blood. These receptors were obtained from an elderly man in good health.

This chain joins TRBV27 and TRBJ2-5; 13 bases map to TRBD2. The V gene's germline CDR1 is MNHEY and CDR2 SMNVEV (reference sequence). This CDR3 contains 22 residues. After removal of 5 bases from V and 5 bases from J, the junction contained 26 bases not matched to a gene. CDR3 region: CASSSVGRVRGLAGPYGETQYF. In nucleotides, the CDR3 is TGTGCCAGCAGTAGTGTGGGCAGGGTTAGGGGACTAGCGGGACCATATGGGGAGACCCAGTACTTC.

This clonotype was counted only a few times. The chain recombines TRBV11-2 with TRBJ2-5, with TRBD2 matching over 7 bases. The ends lost 3 bases at V and 2 bases at J; junction bases unmatched: 6. From germline, CDR1 is SGHAT and CDR2 FQNNGV. This CDR3 contains 15 residues. The CDR3 DNA is TGTGCCAGCAGCTTCCCTAGCGGCCCTCAAGAGACCCAGTACTTC. Translation: CASSFPSGPQETQYF.

This clonotype was counted at least ten times. The chain is built from TRBV20-1 and TRBJ2-5; D call uncertain. Germline assignment: CDR1 DFQATT and CDR2 SNEGSKA (reference sequence). V lost 6 bases, J lost 1 base, and 9 bases lay in between. The CDR3 runs 12 residues. The CDR3 spells CSALPLQETQYF. For the CDR3, the DNA is TGCAGTGCCCTACCACTCCAAGAGACCCAGTACTTC.

Only a few counts were recorded for this clonotype. J is TRBJ2-1 and V is TRBV7-3; 7 nucleotides line up with TRBD1. V was pared by 5 bases and J by 4 bases, with 8 bases of the junction left unmatched. The CDR3 is 15 residues long. Germline CDR1 reads SGHTA; CDR2 reads FQGTGA. The chain's CDR3 is CASSPGQGVYNEQFF. CDR3 nucleotide sequence: TGTGCCAGCAGCCCCGGGCAGGGGGTATACAATGAGCAGTTCTTC.

This clonotype has a handful of counts. The chain carries TRBV27 and TRBJ2-7; 10 bases map to TRBD2. The CDR3 is 16 residues long. After removal of 4 bases from V and 0 bases from J, the junction contained 6 bases not matched to a gene. The V gene's germline CDR1 is MNHEY and CDR2 SMNVEV (reference sequence). This CDR3 reads CASSSPRLAGSYEQYF. CDR3 DNA sequence: TGTGCCAGCAGTTCCCCTCGACTAGCGGGCTCCTACGAGCAGTACTTC.

This clonotype was detected ten times or more. This chain links TRBV7-2 with TRBJ2-7; 11 nucleotides align to TRBD2. In germline, CDR1 is SGHTA, CDR2 FQGNSA. CDR3 length: 16 amino acids. V lost 1 base, J lost 6 bases, and 8 bases stayed unmatched. The CDR3 coding sequence is TGTGCCAGCAGCTTAGTCACTAGCGGGAGAATCCGCGAGCAGTACTTC. This encodes CASSLVTSGRIREQYF.

The chain uses TRBV12-3 or TRBV12-4 and TRBJ1-5; a possible D gene is TRBD1 (5 bases). V lost 3 bases and J 6 bases, leaving 12 bases between the germline ends. The CDR3 contains 14 residues. CDR3: CASSFRARGQPQHF. The CDR3 DNA is TGTGCCAGCAGTTTCAGGGCTAGAGGTCAGCCCCAGCATTTT.

The J gene is TRBJ2-7, the V gene TRBV7-2, with D tentatively TRBD2 (5 bases). V gave up 5 bases and J gave up 2 bases, with 19 bases separating them. The CDR3 sequence is 16 residues long. Germline V gives CDR1 SGHTA, CDR2 FQGNSA. The CDR3 is CASSLMPTKSPYEQYF. The CDR3 DNA reads as TGTGCCAGCAGCCTGATGCCGACTAAATCCCCCTACGAGCAGTACTTC.

The V gene is TRBV11-1, the J gene TRBJ2-1; no reliable D call. The CDR3 sequence is 13 residues long. Germline CDR1 reads SGHAT; CDR2 reads FQDESV (reference sequence). The V end was cut by 1 base, the J end by 7 bases, with 8 bases between. CDR3 coding DNA: TGTGCCAGCAGCTTAGAGCCTTCTAATGAGCAGTTCTTC. Translated, it gives CASSLEPSNEQFF.

The J gene is TRBJ2-3, the V gene TRBV6-2 or TRBV6-3; D is tentatively TRBD1 or TRBD2 (5 bases each). The CDR3 contains 14 residues. Looked up from germline, CDR1 is MNHEY and CDR2 is SVGEGT. V lost 5 bases and J 6 bases, leaving 15 bases between the germline ends. This CDR3 is CASSGPFREDTQYF. Here the CDR3 DNA reads TGTGCCAGCAGTGGGCCGTTCAGGGAGGATACGCAGTATTTT.

The rearrangement links TRBV25-1 to TRBJ1-5; D call uncertain. The CDR3 has 14 residues. The germline CDR1 and CDR2 sequences are MGHDK and SYGVNS. The V gene lost 3 bases and the J gene lost 4 bases, with 10 bases spanning the gap. CDR3 loop: CASSESGCNQPQHF. CDR3 bases: TGTGCCAGCAGTGAGTCGGGCTGTAATCAGCCCCAGCATTTT.

The genes are TRBV12-3 or TRBV12-4 and TRBJ2-3, with 7 nucleotides matching TRBD1. The length of the CDR3 is 16 residues. J gave up 2 bases and V 6 bases, and 11 bases lay outside the gene matches. The CDR3 bases are TGTGCCAGCAGCTTCCAACCTGGGACAGACACAGATACGCAGTATTTT. Amino acids: CASSFQPGTDTDTQYF.

This clonotype came up once. The V call is TRBV12-3 or TRBV12-4, the J call TRBJ2-7; no clear D gene. The ends were cut back, 5 bases at V and 1 base at J, with 15 bases in the middle. The CDR3 extends over 15 amino acids. The DNA for the CDR3 is TGTGCCAGCAGTCTGGCGCCGACACGATCCTACGAGCAGTACTTC. Its translation is CASSLAPTRSYEQYF.

The chain carries TRBV7-7 and TRBJ2-2; 7 bases are shared with TRBD2. The CDR3 loop spans 15 amino acids. CDR1 is SSHAT and CDR2 is FNYEAQ in the germline V gene (reference sequence). Losses at the gene ends were 5 bases for V and 7 bases for J; bases not matched to a gene: 10. This CDR3 reads CASSPVSREDGELFF. DNA for the CDR3: TGTGCCAGCAGCCCTGTCAGCCGGGAGGACGGGGAGCTGTTTTTT.

The chain couples TRBV3-1 to TRBJ1-5, with D maybe TRBD1 (6 bases). The CDR3 runs to 14 residues. Germline CDR1 reads LGHDT; CDR2 reads YNNKEL (reference sequence). V lost 4 bases, J lost 5 bases, and 12 bases lay in between. DNA for the CDR3: TGTGCCAGCAGCCCCTCGACAGGCCATCAGCCCCAGCATTTT. This encodes CASSPSTGHQPQHF. The variable domain in full, completed from reference TRBV3-1 and TRBJ1-5, reads DTAVSQTPKYLVTQMGNDKSIKCEQNLGHDTMYWYKQDSKKFLKIMFSYNNKELIINETVPNRFSPKSPDKAHLNLHINSLELGDSAVYFCASSPSTGHQPQHFGDGTRLSIL.